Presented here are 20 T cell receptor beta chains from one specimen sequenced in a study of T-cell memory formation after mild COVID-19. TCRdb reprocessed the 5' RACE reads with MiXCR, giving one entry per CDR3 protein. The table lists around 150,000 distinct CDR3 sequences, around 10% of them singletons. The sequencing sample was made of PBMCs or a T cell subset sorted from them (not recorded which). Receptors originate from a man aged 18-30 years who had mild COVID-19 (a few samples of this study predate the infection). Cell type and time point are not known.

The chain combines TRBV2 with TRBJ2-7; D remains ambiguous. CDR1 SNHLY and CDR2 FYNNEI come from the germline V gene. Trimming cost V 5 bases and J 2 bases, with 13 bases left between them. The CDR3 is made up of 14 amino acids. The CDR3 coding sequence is TGTGCCAGCAGTAGGACGCAGACCGCCTACGAGCAGTACGTC. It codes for CASSRTQTAYEQYV.

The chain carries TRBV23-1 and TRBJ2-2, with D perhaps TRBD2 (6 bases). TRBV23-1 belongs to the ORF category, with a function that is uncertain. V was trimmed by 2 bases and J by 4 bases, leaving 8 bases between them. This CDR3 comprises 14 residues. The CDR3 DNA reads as TGCGCCAGCAGTCAACGGGGACTCACCGGGGAGCTGTTTTTT. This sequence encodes CASSQRGLTGELFF.

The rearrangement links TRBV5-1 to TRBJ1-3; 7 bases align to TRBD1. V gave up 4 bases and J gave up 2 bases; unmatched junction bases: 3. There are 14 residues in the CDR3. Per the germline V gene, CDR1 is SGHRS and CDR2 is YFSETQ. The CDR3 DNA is TGCGCCAGCAGCCCCGGGACAGCTGGAAACACCATATATTTT. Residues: CASSPGTAGNTIYF. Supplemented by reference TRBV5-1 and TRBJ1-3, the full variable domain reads KAGVTQTPRYLIKTRGQQVTLSCSPISGHRSVSWYQQTPGQGLQFLFEYFSETQRNKGNFPGRFSGRQFSNSRSEMNVSTLELGDSALYLCASSPGTAGNTIYFGEGSWLTVV.

The DNA for the CDR3 is TGTGCCAGCAGCCCCCTGGGCCGGCGCATCACTGAAGCTTTCTTT. Translation gives CASSPLGRRITEAFF. The gene calls are TRBV5-6 and TRBJ1-1; no definite D call. The CDR3 is 15 residues long. Germline-derived CDR1 and CDR2 are SGHDT and YYEEEE. V shed 4 bases and J shed 4 bases, with 17 bases lying between them.

The CDR3 reads CASSLTRQGDGYTF. As DNA, the CDR3 is TGTGCCAGCAGCTTAACAAGGCAGGGAGATGGCTACACCTTC. The chain employs TRBV7-3 and TRBJ1-2, with D maybe TRBD1 (5 bases). V was cut by 0 bases and J by 6 bases, with 11 bases left in between. Germline CDR1 SGHTA, CDR2 FQGTGA. CDR3 length: 14 amino acids.

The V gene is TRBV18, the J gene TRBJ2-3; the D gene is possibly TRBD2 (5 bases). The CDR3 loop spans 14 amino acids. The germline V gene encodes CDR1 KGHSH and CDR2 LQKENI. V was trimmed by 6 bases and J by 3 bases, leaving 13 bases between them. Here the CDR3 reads CASSRQLVTDTQYF. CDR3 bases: TGTGCCAGCTCTCGACAACTAGTTACAGATACGCAGTATTTT.

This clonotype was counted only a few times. CDR3 amino acids: CASRLATNTGELFF. Written as DNA, the CDR3 is TGCGCCAGCCGACTCGCCACGAACACCGGGGAGCTGTTTTTT. This rearrangement joins TRBV5-1 to TRBJ2-2; D gene unclear. This CDR3 region has 14 residues. Germline V gives CDR1 SGHRS, CDR2 YFSETQ. The germline V and J ends were trimmed by 7 bases and 0 bases, with 10 bases remaining between them.

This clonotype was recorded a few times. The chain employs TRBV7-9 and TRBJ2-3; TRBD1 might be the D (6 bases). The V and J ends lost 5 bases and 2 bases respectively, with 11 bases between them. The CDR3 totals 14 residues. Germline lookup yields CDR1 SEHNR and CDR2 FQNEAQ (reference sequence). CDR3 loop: CASSPRQDTDTQYF. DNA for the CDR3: TGTGCCAGCAGCCCGAGACAGGACACAGATACGCAGTATTTT.

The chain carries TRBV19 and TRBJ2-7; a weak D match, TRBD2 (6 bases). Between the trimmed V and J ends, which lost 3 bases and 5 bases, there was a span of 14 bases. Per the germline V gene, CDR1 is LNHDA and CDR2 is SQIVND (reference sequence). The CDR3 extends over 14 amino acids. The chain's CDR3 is CASSIPGLTDEQYF. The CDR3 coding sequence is TGTGCCAGTAGTATCCCAGGACTAACGGACGAGCAGTACTTC.

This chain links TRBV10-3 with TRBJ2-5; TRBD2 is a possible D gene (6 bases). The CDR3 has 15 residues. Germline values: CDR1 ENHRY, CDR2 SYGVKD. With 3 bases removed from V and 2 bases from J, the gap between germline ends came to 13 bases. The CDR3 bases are TGTGCCATCAGTGAACAACTAGCTAGGCAAGAGACCCAGTACTTC. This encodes CAISEQLARQETQYF.

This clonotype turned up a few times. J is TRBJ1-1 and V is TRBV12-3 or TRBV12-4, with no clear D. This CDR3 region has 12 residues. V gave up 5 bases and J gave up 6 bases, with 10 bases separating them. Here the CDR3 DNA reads TGTGCCAGCAGTCAGGACGGCCCTGAAGCTTTCTTT. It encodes CASSQDGPEAFF.

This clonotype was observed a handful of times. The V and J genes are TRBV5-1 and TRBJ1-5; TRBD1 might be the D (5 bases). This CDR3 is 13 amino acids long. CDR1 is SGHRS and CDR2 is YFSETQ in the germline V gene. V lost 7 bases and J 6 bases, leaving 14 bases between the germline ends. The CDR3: CASSQDGSQPQHF. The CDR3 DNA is TGCGCCAGCTCACAGGACGGGTCTCAGCCCCAGCATTTT.

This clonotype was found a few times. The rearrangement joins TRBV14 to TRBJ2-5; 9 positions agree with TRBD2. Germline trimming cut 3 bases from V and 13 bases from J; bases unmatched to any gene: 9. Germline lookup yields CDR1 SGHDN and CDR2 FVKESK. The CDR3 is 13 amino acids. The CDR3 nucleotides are TGTGCCAGCAGCCATGTGACTAGCGGTGCTCGGTACTTC. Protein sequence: CASSHVTSGARYF.

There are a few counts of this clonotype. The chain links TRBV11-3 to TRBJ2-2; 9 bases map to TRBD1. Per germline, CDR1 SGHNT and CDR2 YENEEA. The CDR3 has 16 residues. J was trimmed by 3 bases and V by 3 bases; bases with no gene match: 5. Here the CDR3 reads CASSLGTGTDTGELFF. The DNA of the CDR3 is TGTGCCAGCAGCTTGGGGACAGGGACGGACACCGGGGAGCTGTTTTTT.

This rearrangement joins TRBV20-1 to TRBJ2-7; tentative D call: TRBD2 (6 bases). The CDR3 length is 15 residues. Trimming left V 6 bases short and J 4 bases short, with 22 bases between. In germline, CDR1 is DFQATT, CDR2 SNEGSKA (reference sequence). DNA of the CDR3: TGCAGTGCCAGCCCCTTGGGACTTATCCCATACGAGCAGTACTTC. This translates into CSASPLGLIPYEQYF.

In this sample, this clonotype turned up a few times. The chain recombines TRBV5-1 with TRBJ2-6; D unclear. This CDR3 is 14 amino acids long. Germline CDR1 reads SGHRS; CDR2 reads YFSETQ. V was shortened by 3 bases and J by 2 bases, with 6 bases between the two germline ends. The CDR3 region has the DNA TGCGCCAGCAGCTCAACCCCTGGGGCCAACGTCCTGACTTTC. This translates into CASSSTPGANVLTF.

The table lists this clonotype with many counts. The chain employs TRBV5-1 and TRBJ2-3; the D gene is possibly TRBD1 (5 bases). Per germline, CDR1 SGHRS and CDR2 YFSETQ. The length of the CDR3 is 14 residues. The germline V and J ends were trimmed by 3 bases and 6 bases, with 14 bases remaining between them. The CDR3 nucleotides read TGCGCCAGCAGCTCCGACAGCCCCCCGGATACGCAGTATTTT. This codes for CASSSDSPPDTQYF.

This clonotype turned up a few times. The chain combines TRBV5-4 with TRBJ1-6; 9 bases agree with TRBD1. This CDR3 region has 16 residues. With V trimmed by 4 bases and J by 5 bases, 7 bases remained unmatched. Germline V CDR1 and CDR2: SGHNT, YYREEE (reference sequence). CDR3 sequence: CASSHTGGADNSPLHF. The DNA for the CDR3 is TGTGCCAGCAGCCATACAGGGGGCGCAGATAATTCACCCCTCCACTTT.

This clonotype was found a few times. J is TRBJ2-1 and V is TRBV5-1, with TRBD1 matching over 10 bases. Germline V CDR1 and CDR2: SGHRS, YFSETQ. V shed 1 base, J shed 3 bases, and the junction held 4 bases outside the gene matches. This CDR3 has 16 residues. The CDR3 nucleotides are TGCGCCAGCAGCTTGTTAGGACAGGGGGTCTACAATGAGCAGTTCTTC. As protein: CASSLLGQGVYNEQFF.

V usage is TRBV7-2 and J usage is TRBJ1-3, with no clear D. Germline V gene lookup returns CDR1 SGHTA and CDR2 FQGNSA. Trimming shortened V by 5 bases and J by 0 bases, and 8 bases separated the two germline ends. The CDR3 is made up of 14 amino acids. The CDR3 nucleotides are TGTGCCAGCAGCCGCGTCGTCTCTGGAAACACCATATATTTT. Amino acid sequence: CASSRVVSGNTIYF.